The rows below give T cell receptor beta chains drawn from one sample of a study of shared clonotypes between healthy human individuals. This table comes from immunoSEQ multiplex PCR, and its TCRdb copy is limited to in-frame clones, with some not included. The table has 2,500,000 or so clones, around 93% seen once. Material for sequencing was naive CD4+ T cells from PBMCs. Receptors were obtained from a man in his late teens or twenties in good health. Some clones in this sample may be carry-over from other donors' samples. Both conserved end residues are part of each CDR3. A D gene is named only where the DNA matches it firmly. Where a row states a size, it is once, few, many or the class of an expanded clone; other rows omit it.

TRBV5-1,.,TRBJ2-5,.,CASSKNRETQYF,TGCGCCAGCAGCAAAAACAGGGAGACCCAGTACTTC
TRBV7-2,.,TRBJ1-5,.,CASSLRSSQPQHF,TGTGCCAGCAGCTTACGGAGCAGCCAGCCCCAGCATTTT
TRBV28,TRBD2,TRBJ2-1,.,CASTLDSGRGNEQFF,TGTGCCAGCACCTTGGATAGCGGGAGAGGTAATGAGCAGTTCTTC
TRBV10-1,.,TRBJ2-7,.,CASSESGRSYEQYF,TGCGCCAGCAGTGAGTCGGGACGCTCCTACGAGCAGTACTTC
TRBV14,.,TRBJ1-4,.,CASSLQTGGSNEKLFF,TGTGCCAGCAGCTTACAAACGGGAGGGTCTAATGAAAAACTGTTTTTT
TRBV5-1,.,TRBJ1-2,.,CASSLEDPLNYGYTF,TGCGCCAGCAGCTTAGAGGACCCACTCAACTATGGCTACACCTTC
TRBV9,.,TRBJ2-7,.,CASSLDWAGYEQYF,TGTGCCAGCAGCCTGGACTGGGCCGGGTACGAGCAGTACTTC
TRBV19,TRBD1,TRBJ2-6,.,CAAGEQGDGANVLTF,TGTGCCGCTGGGGAACAGGGGGATGGGGCCAACGTCCTGACTTTC
TRBV28,.,TRBJ2-7,.,CASSGLRDYEQYF,TGTGCCAGCAGTGGCCTCCGGGACTACGAGCAGTACTTC
TRBV10-3,.,TRBJ1-4,once,CAISVTPGATNEKLFF,TGTGCCATCAGTGTCACCCCGGGTGCAACTAATGAAAAACTGTTTTTT
TRBV5-1,TRBD2,TRBJ2-1,.,CASSTTSVPYNEQFF,TGCGCCAGCAGCACCACTAGCGTCCCTTACAATGAGCAGTTCTTC
TRBV2,.,TRBJ2-7,.,CASSEFGLAYEQYF,TGTGCCAGCAGTGAATTTGGGCTAGCCTACGAGCAGTACTTC
TRBV11-2,.,TRBJ1-5,.,CASSPFAGSNQPQHF,TGTGCCAGCAGCCCCTTCGCCGGGAGCAATCAGCCCCAGCATTTT
TRBV7-9,.,TRBJ1-1,.,CASSLAAGPHTEAFF,TGTGCCAGCAGCTTAGCGGCAGGGCCCCACACTGAAGCTTTCTTT
TRBV7-3,.,TRBJ2-2,.,CASSLFMGGPGFTGELFF,TGTGCCAGCAGCCTCTTCATGGGGGGGCCCGGGTTTACCGGGGAGCTGTTTTTT
TRBV5-5,TRBD2,TRBJ2-3,once,CASSPGLGLAGEDTQYF,TGTGCCAGCAGCCCGGGGCTGGGACTAGCGGGAGAAGATACGCAGTATTTT
TRBV5-1,TRBD1,TRBJ2-1,.,CASSLGTGYNEQFF,TGCGCCAGCAGCTTGGGGACAGGTTACAATGAGCAGTTCTTC
TRBV28,.,TRBJ2-3,once,CASSVPGRTDTQYF,TGTGCCAGCAGTGTCCCAGGGAGAACAGATACGCAGTATTTT
TRBV7-9,.,TRBJ1-4,.,CASSFYGSNEKLFF,TGTGCCAGCAGCTTCTACGGGTCTAATGAAAAACTGTTTTTT
TRBV5-1,.,TRBJ2-3,once,CASSGTGSDTQYF,TGCGCCAGCAGCGGAACAGGGTCAGATACGCAGTATTTT
TRBV28,TRBD1,TRBJ1-1,.,CASSDPRGLGTEAFF,TGTGCCAGCAGTGACCCCAGGGGGCTGGGCACTGAAGCTTTCTTT
TRBV18,TRBD2,TRBJ2-7,.,CASSPPSSGRLYEQYF,TGTGCCAGCTCACCACCGTCCAGCGGGAGGCTCTACGAGCAGTACTTC
TRBV7-3,TRBD1,TRBJ2-7,.,CASSLEYRGREQYF,TGTGCCAGCAGCTTAGAGTACAGGGGGCGCGAGCAGTACTTC
TRBV6-5,TRBD2,TRBJ2-7,.,CASSSGTSGGYEQYF,TGTGCCAGCAGCAGCGGGACTAGCGGCGGGTACGAGCAGTACTTC
TRBV6-5,TRBD1,TRBJ2-5,.,CASNSGGAGETQYF,TGTGCCAGCAACTCAGGGGGCGCGGGAGAGACCCAGTACTTC
TRBV30,.,TRBJ2-3,.,CAWTPSTLTDTQYF,TGTGCCTGGACCCCTAGTACGCTCACAGATACGCAGTATTTT
TRBV10-3,.,TRBJ1-3,.,CATRQNLVGNTIYF,TGTGCCACCCGACAGAATCTAGTGGGAAACACCATATATTTT
TRBV2,.,TRBJ1-1,.,CASRAGTWVGGETEAFF,TGTGCCAGCAGAGCGGGGACCTGGGTGGGAGGGGAGACTGAAGCTTTCTTT
TRBV18,.,TRBJ2-5,.,CASSPGPETQYF,TGTGCCAGCTCCCCAGGCCCGGAGACCCAGTACTTC
TRBV7-8,.,TRBJ2-1,.,CASSPFVSGGYNEQFF,TGTGCCAGCAGTCCTTTCGTCAGCGGAGGCTACAATGAGCAGTTCTTC
TRBV27,TRBD2,TRBJ2-3,once,CASRGLAGGTDTQYF,TGTGCCAGCAGAGGACTAGCGGGAGGAACAGATACGCAGTATTTT
TRBV9,.,TRBJ2-3,.,CASSVGGFSTDTQYF,TGTGCCAGCAGCGTAGGCGGATTTAGCACAGATACGCAGTATTTT
TRBV15,.,TRBJ2-7,.,CATSRGSLGQGYARSSYEQYF,TGTGCCACCAGCCGAGGAAGCCTGGGGCAGGGCTACGCCAGGAGCTCCTACGAGCAGTACTTC
TRBV7-9,.,TRBJ1-5,.,CASSLGAGSNQPQHF,TGTGCCAGCAGCTTAGGCGCCGGTAGCAATCAGCCCCAGCATTTT
TRBV7-2,.,TRBJ2-2,.,CASRPDSLRTGELFF,TGTGCCAGCAGACCGGACTCTTTGAGGACCGGGGAGCTGTTTTTT
TRBV5-1,TRBD2,TRBJ2-7,once,CASSLFSGRAGVYEQYF,TGCGCCAGCAGCTTGTTTAGCGGGAGGGCCGGTGTCTACGAGCAGTACTTC
TRBV5-4,.,TRBJ2-1,.,CASSLPGHDSYNEQFF,TGTGCCAGCAGCTTGCCGGGACATGACTCCTACAATGAGCAGTTCTTC
TRBV7-6,.,TRBJ2-5,.,CASSRGVAEEETQYF,TGTGCCAGCAGCCGGGGAGTTGCGGAAGAAGAGACCCAGTACTTC
TRBV14,TRBD1,TRBJ1-2,.,CASSRRGLDGYTF,TGTGCCAGCAGCCGCAGGGGGCTAGATGGCTACACCTTC
TRBV28,TRBD1,TRBJ2-6,.,CASRTGGAGANVLTF,TGTGCCAGCAGGACAGGGGGGGCTGGGGCCAACGTCCTGACTTTC
TRBV7-2,.,TRBJ2-7,.,CASSTRSGTYEQYF,TGTGCCAGCAGTACTCGTAGCGGCACCTACGAGCAGTACTTC
TRBV11-2,.,TRBJ1-3,.,CASSPGPRGGPGNTIYF,TGTGCCAGCAGCCCCGGACCGCGGGGGGGTCCTGGAAACACCATATATTTT
TRBV5-1,TRBD2,TRBJ2-5,.,CASSRGLAGEPETQYF,TGCGCCAGCAGCCGGGGACTAGCGGGAGAACCGGAGACCCAGTACTTC
TRBV29-1,.,TRBJ2-7,.,CSVGYIYEQYF,TGCAGCGTTGGGTACATCTACGAGCAGTACTTC
TRBV15,.,TRBJ1-5,.,CATSRDRGDQPQHF,TGTGCCACCAGCAGAGATCGGGGGGACCAGCCCCAGCATTTT
TRBV6-5,.,TRBJ1-1,.,CASSYSGATPYTEAFF,TGTGCCAGCAGTTACTCAGGGGCGACACCCTACACTGAAGCTTTCTTT
TRBV7-6,TRBD2,TRBJ2-3,.,CASSGAGGADTQYF,TGTGCCAGCAGCGGAGCGGGAGGGGCAGATACGCAGTATTTT
TRBV4-3,.,TRBJ2-1,.,CASSLSLGASDEQFF,TGCGCCAGCAGCCTTTCACTAGGAGCCTCTGATGAGCAGTTCTTC
TRBV7-3,.,TRBJ2-7,.,CASSSEVVF,TGTGCCAGCAGCTCCGAGGTCGTCTTC
TRBV6-5,.,TRBJ1-2,.,CASSYSAGRGYTF,TGTGCCAGCAGTTACTCCGCAGGGCGCGGCTACACCTTC
TRBV9,.,TRBJ1-1,.,CASSGARLNTEAFF,TGTGCCAGCAGCGGCGCCAGGCTGAACACTGAAGCTTTCTTT